The rows below give T cell receptor beta chains drawn from one sample of a study of T cells after yellow fever vaccination. TCRdb reprocessed the 5' RACE reads via MiXCR and lists one record per CDR3 protein. The sample has 620,000 or so distinct CDR3 sequences; approximately 13% are singletons. The material sequenced was PBMCs, taken on the day of the yellow fever booster vaccination. These receptors were taken from a man aged 25 to 40 who received the YFV17D yellow fever vaccine. CDR3s include the opening cysteine and the closing phenylalanine or tryptophan. The order of the fields is V gene, J gene, CDR3 length, D gene, clone size, CDR3 protein, CDR3 DNA. The D gene is left open where the match is weak. Only some rows state a clone size, as once, few, many or a class for expanded clones.

V gene: TRBV6-1; J gene: TRBJ1-4; CDR3 length: 14; D gene: -; clone size: few; CDR3 protein: CASQAQGTNEKLFF; CDR3 DNA: TGTGCCAGCCAAGCCCAGGGAACTAATGAAAAACTGTTTTTT
V gene: TRBV29-1; J gene: TRBJ1-1; CDR3 length: 14; D gene: -; clone size: few; CDR3 protein: CSVPGRRSLDEAFF; CDR3 DNA: TGCAGCGTTCCCGGCCGCCGGAGCTTGGATGAAGCTTTCTTT
V gene: TRBV6-6; J gene: TRBJ1-5; CDR3 length: 12; D gene: -; clone size: few; CDR3 protein: CASSQGREPQHF; CDR3 DNA: TGTGCCAGCAGTCAGGGGAGGGAGCCCCAGCATTTT
V gene: TRBV6-1; J gene: TRBJ2-7; CDR3 length: 15; D gene: TRBD2; clone size: -; CDR3 protein: CASSQTSGRRNEQYF; CDR3 DNA: TGTGCCAGCAGTCAAACTAGCGGGAGAAGAAACGAGCAGTACTTC
V gene: TRBV6-1; J gene: TRBJ2-3; CDR3 length: 14; D gene: -; clone size: -; CDR3 protein: CASRIDGVGDTQYF; CDR3 DNA: TGTGCCAGCAGAATCGACGGTGTTGGAGATACGCAGTATTTT
V gene: TRBV6-6; J gene: TRBJ2-3; CDR3 length: 12; D gene: -; clone size: few; CDR3 protein: CASRSRADTQYF; CDR3 DNA: TGTGCCAGTCGATCTAGGGCAGATACGCAGTATTTT
V gene: TRBV10-1; J gene: TRBJ2-1; CDR3 length: 15; D gene: TRBD2; clone size: -; CDR3 protein: CASSERGLAGYEQFF; CDR3 DNA: TGCGCCAGCAGTGAGAGGGGACTAGCGGGCTATGAGCAGTTCTTC
V gene: TRBV9; J gene: TRBJ2-7; CDR3 length: 15; D gene: -; clone size: -; CDR3 protein: CASSVTSSLWDEQYF; CDR3 DNA: TGTGCCAGCAGCGTAACCAGCTCACTGTGGGACGAGCAGTACTTC
V gene: TRBV5-1; J gene: TRBJ2-1; CDR3 length: 14; D gene: -; clone size: many; CDR3 protein: CASSLEATRNEQFF; CDR3 DNA: TGCGCCAGCAGCTTGGAAGCAACCCGCAATGAGCAGTTCTTC
V gene: TRBV7-2; J gene: TRBJ1-5; CDR3 length: 15; D gene: TRBD1; clone size: -; CDR3 protein: CASSERQGAGQPQHF; CDR3 DNA: TGTGCCAGCAGCGAGAGACAGGGGGCAGGTCAGCCCCAGCATTTT
V gene: TRBV5-1; J gene: TRBJ2-5; CDR3 length: 14; D gene: -; clone size: few; CDR3 protein: CASSFMGLKETQYF; CDR3 DNA: TGCGCCAGCAGCTTCATGGGGTTGAAGGAGACCCAGTACTTC
V gene: TRBV4-2; J gene: TRBJ2-5; CDR3 length: 15; D gene: -; clone size: -; CDR3 protein: CASSQERSSQETQYF; CDR3 DNA: TGTGCCAGCAGCCAAGAGAGGAGTTCACAAGAGACCCAGTACTTC
V gene: TRBV28; J gene: TRBJ1-1; CDR3 length: 14; D gene: -; clone size: few; CDR3 protein: CASSFFRGSTEAFF; CDR3 DNA: TGTGCCAGCAGTTTCTTTCGGGGGAGCACTGAAGCTTTCTTT
V gene: TRBV7-2; J gene: TRBJ2-1; CDR3 length: 14; D gene: -; clone size: few; CDR3 protein: CASSSLPTPNEQFF; CDR3 DNA: TGTGCCAGCAGCTCCCTCCCTACACCCAATGAGCAGTTCTTC
V gene: TRBV7-6; J gene: TRBJ2-1; CDR3 length: 15; D gene: TRBD2; clone size: -; CDR3 protein: CASGPRGLAPSEQFF; CDR3 DNA: TGTGCCAGCGGCCCCAGGGGACTAGCTCCGAGCGAGCAGTTCTTC
V gene: TRBV15; J gene: TRBJ2-7; CDR3 length: 14; D gene: -; clone size: few; CDR3 protein: CATSRVRVDYEQYF; CDR3 DNA: TGTGCCACCAGCAGAGTTCGTGTTGACTACGAGCAGTACTTC
V gene: TRBV11-2; J gene: TRBJ1-6; CDR3 length: 17; D gene: -; clone size: few; CDR3 protein: CASTQGRWGSYNSPLHF; CDR3 DNA: TGTGCCAGCACTCAAGGACGTTGGGGCTCCTATAATTCACCCCTCCACTTT
V gene: TRBV3-1; J gene: TRBJ2-7; CDR3 length: 14; D gene: -; clone size: -; CDR3 protein: CASSQDRTVHEQYF; CDR3 DNA: TGTGCCAGCAGCCAAGATCGGACTGTCCACGAGCAGTACTTC
V gene: TRBV5-6; J gene: TRBJ2-5; CDR3 length: 13; D gene: -; clone size: -; CDR3 protein: CASSLLGFETQYF; CDR3 DNA: TGTGCCAGCAGCTTGTTGGGATTCGAGACCCAGTACTTC
V gene: TRBV5-1; J gene: TRBJ2-1; CDR3 length: 18; D gene: TRBD2; clone size: once; CDR3 protein: CASSLGRLAPSSYNEQFF; CDR3 DNA: TGCGCCAGCAGCTTGGGCCGACTAGCGCCTAGCTCCTACAATGAGCAGTTCTTC
V gene: TRBV24-1; J gene: TRBJ2-1; CDR3 length: 15; D gene: -; clone size: few; CDR3 protein: CATSDFAGGKTPQFF; CDR3 DNA: TGTGCCACCAGTGATTTTGCAGGGGGGAAGACGCCGCAGTTCTTC
V gene: TRBV5-4; J gene: TRBJ2-7; CDR3 length: 16; D gene: -; clone size: -; CDR3 protein: CASSRGGGGNTHEQYF; CDR3 DNA: TGTGCCAGCAGCCGGGGAGGAGGGGGCAATACCCATGAGCAGTACTTC
V gene: TRBV29-1; J gene: TRBJ2-2; CDR3 length: 11; D gene: -; clone size: -; CDR3 protein: CSVVLTGELFF; CDR3 DNA: TGCAGCGTTGTCCTAACCGGGGAGCTGTTTTTT
V gene: TRBV2; J gene: TRBJ2-7; CDR3 length: 14; D gene: TRBD2; clone size: few; CDR3 protein: CASKTGLAAYEQYF; CDR3 DNA: TGTGCCAGCAAGACTGGACTAGCGGCGTACGAGCAGTACTTC
V gene: TRBV5-5; J gene: TRBJ2-3; CDR3 length: 17; D gene: TRBD1; clone size: few; CDR3 protein: CASSLVDGQARTDTQYF; CDR3 DNA: TGTGCCAGCAGCTTGGTCGACGGACAGGCACGCACAGATACGCAGTATTTT
V gene: TRBV5-1; J gene: TRBJ2-1; CDR3 length: 18; D gene: TRBD2; clone size: -; CDR3 protein: CASSTGGTSGRAGNEQFF; CDR3 DNA: TGCGCCAGCAGCACCGGAGGGACTAGCGGGAGGGCCGGGAATGAGCAGTTCTTC
V gene: TRBV12-5; J gene: TRBJ2-5; CDR3 length: 14; D gene: -; clone size: -; CDR3 protein: CASGSGLGKETQYF; CDR3 DNA: TGTGCTAGTGGTTCCGGGCTCGGAAAAGAGACCCAGTACTTC
V gene: TRBV4-3; J gene: TRBJ2-7; CDR3 length: 13; D gene: -; clone size: -; CDR3 protein: CASSQSIRTEQYF; CDR3 DNA: TGCGCCAGCAGCCAAAGTATTAGGACGGAGCAGTACTTC
V gene: TRBV27; J gene: TRBJ2-3; CDR3 length: 15; D gene: -; clone size: few; CDR3 protein: CASTSLGRTTDTQYF; CDR3 DNA: TGTGCCAGTACTTCCCTAGGGCGGACCACAGATACGCAGTATTTT
V gene: TRBV18; J gene: TRBJ2-7; CDR3 length: 13; D gene: -; clone size: -; CDR3 protein: CASSPTGKYEQYF; CDR3 DNA: TGTGCCAGCTCACCTACAGGGAAGTACGAGCAGTACTTC
V gene: TRBV7-9; J gene: TRBJ2-2; CDR3 length: 15; D gene: -; clone size: -; CDR3 protein: CASSFSGEETGELFF; CDR3 DNA: TGTGCCAGCAGCTTCTCGGGAGAGGAAACCGGGGAGCTGTTTTTT
V gene: TRBV7-6; J gene: TRBJ2-7; CDR3 length: 14; D gene: -; clone size: -; CDR3 protein: CASSPDAVMREQYF; CDR3 DNA: TGTGCCAGCAGCCCCGACGCCGTAATGCGAGAGCAGTACTTC
V gene: TRBV19; J gene: TRBJ2-5; CDR3 length: 13; D gene: -; clone size: few; CDR3 protein: CASSTRTVETQYF; CDR3 DNA: TGTGCCAGTAGTACCCGGACAGTTGAGACCCAGTACTTC
V gene: TRBV6-5; J gene: TRBJ2-5; CDR3 length: 13; D gene: -; clone size: few; CDR3 protein: CASSYGVLETQYF; CDR3 DNA: TGTGCCAGCAGTTATGGGGTCTTGGAGACCCAGTACTTC
V gene: TRBV20-1; J gene: TRBJ2-7; CDR3 length: 13; D gene: -; clone size: few; CDR3 protein: CSARVGISYEQYF; CDR3 DNA: TGCAGTGCTAGGGTCGGGATATCCTACGAGCAGTACTTC
V gene: TRBV7-2; J gene: TRBJ1-1; CDR3 length: 14; D gene: -; clone size: -; CDR3 protein: CASSPQWGGTEAFF; CDR3 DNA: TGTGCCAGCAGCCCCCAGTGGGGGGGCACTGAAGCTTTCTTT
V gene: TRBV7-2; J gene: TRBJ2-7; CDR3 length: 15; D gene: TRBD2; clone size: -; CDR3 protein: CASSLGGRAKYEQYF; CDR3 DNA: TGTGCCAGCAGCTTAGGGGGGAGGGCCAAGTACGAGCAGTACTTC
V gene: TRBV11-2; J gene: TRBJ2-5; CDR3 length: 18; D gene: TRBD2; clone size: few; CDR3 protein: CASSLGVGGGRLQETQYF; CDR3 DNA: TGTGCCAGCAGCTTAGGGGTTGGGGGCGGGAGGCTCCAAGAGACCCAGTACTTC
V gene: TRBV5-1; J gene: TRBJ2-2; CDR3 length: 15; D gene: -; clone size: -; CDR3 protein: CASSLSWGSTGELFF; CDR3 DNA: TGCGCCAGCAGCTTGAGCTGGGGATCCACCGGGGAGCTGTTTTTT
V gene: TRBV20-1; J gene: TRBJ1-5; CDR3 length: 17; D gene: -; clone size: few; CDR3 protein: CSARGALQGPSNQPQHF; CDR3 DNA: TGCAGTGCTAGAGGGGCGTTACAGGGACCAAGCAATCAGCCCCAGCATTTT
V gene: TRBV7-2; J gene: TRBJ1-4; CDR3 length: 13; D gene: -; clone size: -; CDR3 protein: CASSGGPNEKLFF; CDR3 DNA: TGTGCCAGCAGCGGGGGGCCTAATGAAAAACTGTTTTTT
V gene: TRBV20-1; J gene: TRBJ2-1; CDR3 length: 14; D gene: TRBD2; clone size: few; CDR3 protein: CSSILGRAGYEQFF; CDR3 DNA: TGCAGTTCTATCCTCGGGAGGGCCGGCTATGAGCAGTTCTTC
V gene: TRBV10-3; J gene: TRBJ2-1; CDR3 length: 12; D gene: TRBD2; clone size: few; CDR3 protein: CAIGHGGNEQFF; CDR3 DNA: TGTGCCATCGGACACGGGGGGAATGAGCAGTTCTTC
V gene: TRBV20-1; J gene: TRBJ1-2; CDR3 length: 14; D gene: -; clone size: few; CDR3 protein: CSARMSGAGYGYTF; CDR3 DNA: TGCAGTGCTAGGATGTCGGGGGCCGGCTATGGCTACACCTTC
V gene: TRBV28; J gene: TRBJ1-5; CDR3 length: 15; D gene: TRBD1; clone size: -; CDR3 protein: CASKHGTGANQPQHF; CDR3 DNA: TGTGCCAGCAAACACGGGACAGGCGCAAATCAGCCCCAGCATTTT
V gene: TRBV4-3; J gene: TRBJ2-5; CDR3 length: 14; D gene: -; clone size: -; CDR3 protein: CASSQDARGETQYF; CDR3 DNA: TGCGCCAGCAGCCAAGACGCCCGTGGAGAGACCCAGTACTTC
V gene: TRBV7-2; J gene: TRBJ2-5; CDR3 length: 16; D gene: TRBD2; clone size: many; CDR3 protein: CASQLWIGGGRETQYF; CDR3 DNA: TGTGCCAGCCAGCTCTGGATCGGCGGCGGGAGGGAGACCCAGTACTTC
V gene: TRBV12-3/TRBV12-4; J gene: TRBJ2-2; CDR3 length: 16; D gene: -; clone size: few; CDR3 protein: CASREQGIGYTGELFF; CDR3 DNA: TGTGCCAGCAGAGAACAGGGAATAGGGTATACCGGGGAGCTGTTTTTT